The source of this TCR beta chain is a study of CD8 T cell repertoires and HIV-1 epitope variants. Overall study context: Tested: three Gag epitope families, Nef HW9 and YT9.

Method: immunoSEQ multiplex PCR; TCRdb's copy keeps in-frame clones and lacks some. The sample lists some 5,000 clones; roughly 65% were seen once. Study-wide findings and caveats: Fewer than ten TCR beta clonotypes were antigen-specific, 5 to 7 apparently recognizing autologous or escape variants.

Turning to this clone: Its antigen is still unknown.

Sequencing input: cultured CD8+ T cells derived from PBMCs. The TCR sequence derives from a male donor with HIV.

CDR3 loop: CAAGTTQETQYF. The CDR3 nucleotides read TGTGCCGCAGGGACTACACAAGAGACCCAGTACTTC. The V gene is TRBV10-3, the J gene TRBJ2-5; TRBD2 matches 7 bases. Trimming at V came to 11 bases and at J to 2 bases, leaving 5 bases not matched to a gene. Per the germline V gene, CDR1 is ENHRY and CDR2 is SYGVKD. CDR3 length equals 12 residues.